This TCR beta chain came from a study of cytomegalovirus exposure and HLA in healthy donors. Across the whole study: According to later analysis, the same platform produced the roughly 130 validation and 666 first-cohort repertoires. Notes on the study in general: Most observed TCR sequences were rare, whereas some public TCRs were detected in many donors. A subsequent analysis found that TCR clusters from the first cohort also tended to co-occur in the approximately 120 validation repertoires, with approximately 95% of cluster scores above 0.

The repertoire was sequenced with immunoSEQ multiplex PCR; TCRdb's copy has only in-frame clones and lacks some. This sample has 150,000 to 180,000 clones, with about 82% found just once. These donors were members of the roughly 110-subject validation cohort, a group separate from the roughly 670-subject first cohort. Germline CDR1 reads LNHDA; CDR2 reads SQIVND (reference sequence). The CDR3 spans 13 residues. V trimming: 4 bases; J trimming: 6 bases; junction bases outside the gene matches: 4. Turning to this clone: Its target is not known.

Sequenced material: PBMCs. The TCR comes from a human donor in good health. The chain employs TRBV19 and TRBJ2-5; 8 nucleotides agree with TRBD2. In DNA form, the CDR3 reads TGTGCCAGTAGTACGAGCGGGGGAAAGACCCAGTACTTC. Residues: CASSTSGGKTQYF. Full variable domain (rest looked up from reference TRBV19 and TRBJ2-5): DGGITQSPKYLFRKEGQNVTLSCEQNLNHDAMYWYRQDPGQGLRLIYYSQIVNDFQKGDIAEGYSVSREKKESFPLTVTSAQKNPTAFYLCASSTSGGKTQYFGPGTRLLVL.